These 4 T cell receptor beta chains originate from one sample sequenced in a study of naive and memory T cell subsets. Two oligonucleotides, mixed equimolar, formed the beta constant-region primer covering TRBC1 and TRBC2. Ligated cDNA was amplified by four rounds of PCR with nested alpha and beta constant-region primers and SP2. TCRdb re-called the UMI-ligation and nested PCR reads through MiXCR, storing one row per CDR3 protein. The profile shows some 30,000 distinct CDR3 sequences, under 20% of them singletons. Input material: effector memory CD4+ T cells from blood. Subset meaning: effector memory, CD45RA- CD27-. These receptors were taken from a human donor in good health.

This clonotype was detected a few times. The chain is built from TRBV7-9 and TRBJ1-2, with 9 bases identical to TRBD1. V shed 5 bases and J 2 bases; nucleotides not matched to a gene: 6. This CDR3 is 15 amino acids long. Looked up from germline, CDR1 is SEHNR and CDR2 is FQNEAQ (reference sequence). CDR3 in amino acids: CASSAGQGLNYGYTF. The CDR3, as DNA: TGTGCCAGCAGCGCGGGACAGGGATTAAACTATGGCTACACCTTC.

This clonotype came up a few times. The gene calls are TRBV29-1 and TRBJ1-1, with TRBD1 as a possible D gene (5 bases). V shed 4 bases and J shed 1 base, with 19 bases lying between them. The CDR3 consists of 16 residues. Germline values: CDR1 SQVTM, CDR2 ANQGSEA. The CDR3 spells CSVGGLGSGQNTEAFF. Written as DNA, the CDR3 is TGCAGCGTTGGGGGCCTCGGCAGTGGACAGAACACTGAAGCTTTCTTT.

Many counts were recorded for this clonotype. The V and J genes are TRBV6-5 and TRBJ1-1, with unresolved D. Germline V gene sequence: CDR1 MNHEY, CDR2 SVGAGI. CDR3 length equals 15 residues. V dropped 0 bases and J dropped 4 bases, with 12 bases sitting between them. CDR3 protein: CASSYSFGSRTEAFF. The CDR3 region has the DNA TGTGCCAGCAGTTACTCTTTTGGCAGTCGCACTGAAGCTTTCTTT.

This clonotype occurred a few times. The V call is TRBV6-5, the J call TRBJ1-5; D is possibly TRBD1 (6 bases). Trimming shortened V by 4 bases and J by 3 bases, and 16 bases separated the two germline ends. The germline V gene encodes CDR1 MNHEY and CDR2 SVGAGI. CDR3 size: 16 residues. CDR3 DNA: TGTGCCAGCAGTTCCCGGTTGGGGGCCGACAATCAGCCCCAGCATTTT. Translated: CASSSRLGADNQPQHF.